What follows is one T cell receptor beta chain and its context. Antigen: not known. The PCR made use of 60 Vbeta and 13 Jbeta primers. Using immunoSEQ multiplex PCR, the repertoire was profiled, and TCRdb retains in-frame clones only, with some absent. This table has 90,000 to 120,000 clones, around three quarters appearing once. The sample is drawn from a study of cytomegalovirus exposure and HLA in healthy donors. Study results and limitations: Among donors in an Asian-associated ancestry cluster, a later analysis reportedly found fewer N-insertions than the roughly 650-donor mean. Productive status was seen about 90% or about 30% of the time for most TCR beta V segments in an earlier analysis.

The clonotype originates from a female donor in good health and CMV-seropositive. Sequencing was performed on PBMCs.

The DNA for the CDR3 is TGCGCCAGCAGGCCGCGAAGCACAGATACGCAGTATTTT. It specifies CASRPRSTDTQYF. V usage is TRBV10-2 and J usage is TRBJ2-3; D not certain. Trimming cost V 6 bases and J 0 bases, with 7 bases left between them. Germline CDR1 WSHSY, CDR2 SAAADI. The CDR3 is 13 residues long.